There are many counts of the clone carrying this T cell receptor beta chain. The target antigen is unknown. The length of the CDR3 is 13 residues. The germline CDR1 and CDR2 sequences are MNHNS and SASEGT. The ends were cut back, 6 bases at V and 5 bases at J, with 13 bases in the middle. Patients were all untreated before their thyroid surgery. This entry belongs to a study of metastatic and nonmetastatic thyroid tumors. Findings and limits, study-wide: When malignant thyroid tumors were compared with benign nodules, TCR beta diversity was reportedly significantly higher in the malignant tumors. This held in both blood and tumor samples.

TCRdb re-processed the PCR reads through MiXCR. The top ten clones hold approximately 5% of a sample with 25,000 to 40,000 clones, over 15% of them seen once. Sequenced material: blood. The TCR was taken from a female donor with papillary thyroid cancer or a benign thyroid nodule (not recorded which). Some clones in this sample may be carry-over from other donors' samples. J is TRBJ2-5 and V is TRBV6-1, with TRBD2 as a possible D gene (5 bases). CDR3 nucleotide sequence: TGTGCCAGCAGGTGGAGCGGCGAGGAGACCCAGTACTTC. Amino acids: CASRWSGEETQYF.